Below, 9 T cell receptor beta chains from the same sample are listed, as sequenced in a study of cytomegalovirus exposure and HLA in healthy donors. Primers included in the PCR were 60 Vbeta and 13 Jbeta primers. Generated by immunoSEQ multiplex PCR, the TCRdb table keeps only in-frame clones and is missing some. The sample totals about 64,000 clones; its top ten clones hold 3.6%. Source material: PBMCs. These receptors originate from a woman under 30 in good health and CMV-seronegative.

The chain combines TRBV7-4 with TRBJ1-2; weak D call: TRBD1 (6 bases). CDR1 is SGHVT and CDR2 is SQSDAQ in the germline V gene. The V gene lost 2 bases and the J gene lost 8 bases, with 21 bases spanning the gap. The CDR3 extends over 16 amino acids. CDR3 nucleotides: TGTGCCAGCAGCTTACGCCCGAGGCGGACAGAGATGGGCTACACCTTC. This gives the protein CASSLRPRRTEMGYTF.

The V gene is TRBV25-1, the J gene TRBJ1-2; 8 bases agree with TRBD1. V trimming: 3 bases; J trimming: 7 bases; junction bases outside the gene matches: 4. CDR1 is MGHDK, CDR2 SYGVNS, per germline. This CDR3 is built from 13 residues. CDR3 sequence reads: CASSDADRAGYTF. CDR3 DNA sequence: TGTGCCAGCAGTGATGCGGACAGGGCTGGCTACACCTTC.

Notes on this clone: Additional DNA sequences in this sample encode the identical CDR3. V gene TRBV9 combines with J gene TRBJ2-3, with 8 nucleotides matching TRBD2. This CDR3 region has 14 residues. With V trimmed by 3 bases and J by 0 bases, 0 bases remained unmatched. Per the germline V gene, CDR1 is SGDLS and CDR2 is YYNGEE. CDR3 coding DNA: TGTGCCAGCAGCGCTAGCGGGAGCACAGATACGCAGTATTTT. It translates to CASSASGSTDTQYF.

Here the CDR3 reads CASSTGQGFYGYTF. The CDR3 DNA reads TGTGCCAGCAGCACAGGACAGGGGTTCTATGGCTACACCTTC. The chain recombines TRBV5-4 with TRBJ1-2; 9 bases are a match to TRBD1. The CDR3 consists of 14 residues. With 4 bases clipped from V and 4 bases from J, the junction kept 5 bases outside the gene matches. Per the germline V gene, CDR1 is SGHNT and CDR2 is YYREEE (reference sequence).

The V call is TRBV29-1, the J call TRBJ1-1; possible D gene TRBD1, 6 bases. This CDR3 is 11 amino acids long. Germline CDR1 is SQVTM and CDR2 is ANQGSEA. V gave up 3 bases and J gave up 9 bases, with 11 bases separating them. The CDR3, as DNA: TGCAGCGTTGACGTGGACAGTAAAGCTTTCTTT. This gives the protein CSVDVDSKAFF.

This sequence joins TRBV6-4 and TRBJ2-1, with D perhaps TRBD2 (5 bases). The germline V and J ends were trimmed by 4 bases and 0 bases, with 10 bases remaining between them. There are 15 residues in the CDR3. The germline V gene has CDR1 MRHNA and CDR2 SNTAGT. The CDR3 sequence is CASSVSASSYNEQFF. CDR3 bases: TGTGCCAGCAGTGTTAGCGCCAGCTCCTACAATGAGCAGTTCTTC.

V is TRBV4-2 and J is TRBJ1-5; D is possibly TRBD1 (5 bases). The germline V gene encodes CDR1 LGHNA and CDR2 YNFKEQ. The germline V and J ends were trimmed by 1 base and 5 bases, with 12 bases remaining between them. CDR3 length: 15 amino acids. CDR3 DNA sequence: TGTGCCAGCAGCCAAGCCCTGGGGGGATATCAGCCCCAGCATTTT. This encodes CASSQALGGYQPQHF.

The V call is TRBV6-5, the J call TRBJ2-2; D call uncertain. The germline gives CDR1 MNHEY, CDR2 SVGAGI. Trimming pared 0 bases from V and 6 bases from J, leaving 11 bases between. The CDR3 totals 15 residues. This CDR3 is CASSYSTSAPGELFF. DNA of the CDR3: TGTGCCAGCAGTTACTCGACATCGGCACCCGGGGAGCTGTTTTTT.

The genes are TRBV4-1 and TRBJ1-6, with a possible D match to TRBD1 (6 bases). V was clipped by 3 bases and J by 3 bases, with 15 bases between them. CDR1 and CDR2 from the germline V gene are MGHRA and YSYEKL. The CDR3 extends over 17 amino acids. CDR3 loop: CASSHFRDKGYNSPLHF. The CDR3 bases are TGCGCCAGCAGCCATTTCCGGGACAAGGGCTATAATTCACCCCTCCACTTT.